The present entry profiles one T cell receptor (beta chain) with its context. Antigen: not known. PCR was performed using 60 Vbeta and 13 Jbeta primers. Original processing methods: Around 80 million unique TCR beta chains, about 11 million of them shared, were counted by a later analysis. Some clones are missing from TCRdb's copy, which holds only in-frame ones; the method was immunoSEQ multiplex PCR. V, J and clone size are those of that table, while D and trimming were read from the DNA. This sample's table has over 120,000 clones. This entry belongs to a study of cytomegalovirus exposure and HLA in healthy donors. Study summary: Most donors, approximately 82% of over 350 genotyped, fell in the Caucasian-associated ancestry cluster. Broader study findings: Later work found most CMV-associated TCR beta chains apparently HLA-restricted. Reportedly, fewer N-insertions than the approximately 600-donor mean appeared in an Asian-associated ancestry cluster in a later analysis.

The CDR3 consists of 14 residues. V lost 1 base to trimming and J lost 3 bases; unmatched junction nucleotides: 1. Per the germline V gene, CDR1 is KGHSH and CDR2 is LQKENI. This sequence joins TRBV18 and TRBJ2-7; TRBD1 matches at 9 bases. Sequencing was performed on PBMCs. The receptor was isolated from a male donor in good health and CMV-seronegative. CDR3: CASSPLGQGYEQYF. CDR3 coding DNA: TGTGCCAGCTCACCACTGGGACAGGGCTACGAGCAGTACTTC.